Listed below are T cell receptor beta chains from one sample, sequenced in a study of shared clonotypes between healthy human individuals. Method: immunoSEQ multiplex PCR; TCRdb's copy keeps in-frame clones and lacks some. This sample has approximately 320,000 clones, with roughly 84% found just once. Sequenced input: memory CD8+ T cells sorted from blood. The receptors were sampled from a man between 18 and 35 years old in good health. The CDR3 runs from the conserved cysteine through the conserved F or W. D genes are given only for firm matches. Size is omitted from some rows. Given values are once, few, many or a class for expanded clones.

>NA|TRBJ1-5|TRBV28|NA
CASKEVEGQGRQPQHF
TGTGCCAGCAAGGAGGTGGAGGGGCAGGGAAGACAGCCCCAGCATTTT
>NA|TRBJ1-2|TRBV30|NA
CAWSVSRSPNYGYTF
TGTGCCTGGAGTGTAAGTCGGAGCCCCAACTATGGCTACACCTTC
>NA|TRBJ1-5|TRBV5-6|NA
CASSSYNRDNQPQHF
TGTGCCAGCAGCTCCTATAACAGGGACAATCAGCCCCAGCATTTT
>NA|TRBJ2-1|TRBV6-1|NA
CASSGFAGANNEQFF
TGTGCCAGCAGTGGGTTCGCGGGGGCCAACAATGAGCAGTTCTTC
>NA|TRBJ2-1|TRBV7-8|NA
CASSSPFERYNEQFF
TGTGCCAGCAGCTCGCCTTTCGAGCGGTACAATGAGCAGTTCTTC
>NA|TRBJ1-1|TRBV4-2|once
CASSQDVGDTEAFF
TGTGCCAGCAGCCAAGATGTGGGGGACACTGAAGCTTTCTTT
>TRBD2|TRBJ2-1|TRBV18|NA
CASSLGAAGDNEQFF
TGTGCCAGCTCACTGGGGGCAGCGGGAGATAATGAGCAGTTCTTC
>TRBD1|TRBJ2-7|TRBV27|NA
CASSEDTGGHNEQYF
TGTGCCAGCAGTGAAGACACAGGGGGCCACAACGAGCAGTACTTC
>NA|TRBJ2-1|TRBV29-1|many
CSVPSNEQFF
TGCAGCGTCCCCAGCAATGAGCAGTTCTTC
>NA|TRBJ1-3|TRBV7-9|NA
CASSLSGKNTIYF
TGTGCCAGCAGCTTATCGGGGAAGAACACCATATATTTT
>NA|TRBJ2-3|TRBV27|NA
CASSSSGSTDTQYF
TGTGCCAGCAGTTCCAGCGGGAGCACAGATACGCAGTATTTT
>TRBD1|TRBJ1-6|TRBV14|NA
CASSQVTGANSPLHF
TGTGCCAGCAGCCAAGTAACAGGGGCTAATTCACCCCTCCACTTT
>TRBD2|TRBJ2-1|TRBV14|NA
CASSLTSGGLPREFF
TGTGCCAGCAGCCTGACTAGCGGGGGCCTCCCGAGGGAGTTCTTC
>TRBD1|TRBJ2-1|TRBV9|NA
CASSVGSPEDRYYNEQFF
TGTGCCAGCAGCGTAGGGTCTCCGGAGGACAGGTATTACAATGAGCAGTTCTTC
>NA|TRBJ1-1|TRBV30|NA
CAWSVGGETEAFF
TGTGCCTGGAGTGTCGGGGGAGAGACTGAAGCTTTCTTT
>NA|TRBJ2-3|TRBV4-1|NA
CASSQVFADSTDTQYF
TGCGCCAGCAGCCAAGTCTTCGCGGATAGCACAGATACGCAGTATTTT
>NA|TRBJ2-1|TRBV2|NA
CASKGLTLPHNEQFF
TGTGCCAGCAAAGGACTAACCCTACCCCACAATGAGCAGTTCTTC
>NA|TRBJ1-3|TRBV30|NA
CAWSPDQDSGNTIYF
TGTGCCTGGAGCCCAGATCAGGACTCTGGAAACACCATATATTTT
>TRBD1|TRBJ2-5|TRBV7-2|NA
CASSFDGTDSRVTQYF
TGTGCCAGCAGTTTCGACGGGACAGATTCAAGGGTGACCCAGTACTTC
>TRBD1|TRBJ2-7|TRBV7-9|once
CASSFDRGSYEQYF
TGTGCCAGCAGCTTCGACAGGGGCTCCTACGAGCAGTACTTC
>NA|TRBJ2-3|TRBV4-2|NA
CASSRETHEVAQYF
TGTGCCAGCAGCCGAGAGACTCATGAAGTCGCGCAGTATTTT
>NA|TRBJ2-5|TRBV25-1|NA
CASSEYPGSSQYF
TGTGCCAGCAGTGAATACCCAGGCAGCTCCCAGTACTTC
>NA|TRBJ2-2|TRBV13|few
CASSIGQYTGELFF
TGTGCCAGCAGCATCGGACAGTACACCGGGGAGCTGTTTTTT
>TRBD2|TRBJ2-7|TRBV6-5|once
CASSALAGGSYEQYF
TGTGCCAGCAGTGCCCTAGCGGGAGGATCCTACGAGCAGTACTTC
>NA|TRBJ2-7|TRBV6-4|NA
CASSVLPGNEQYF
TGTGCCAGCAGTGTCCTCCCAGGGAACGAGCAGTACTTC
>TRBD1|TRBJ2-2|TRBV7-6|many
CASIPETDRGYTGELFF
TGTGCCAGCATCCCAGAGACGGACAGGGGGTACACCGGGGAGCTGTTTTTT
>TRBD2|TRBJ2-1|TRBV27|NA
CASSLGTSGSTNEQFF
TGTGCCAGCAGTTTAGGGACTAGCGGATCTACAAATGAGCAGTTCTTC
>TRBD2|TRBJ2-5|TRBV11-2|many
CASSLLAGVGLSETQYF
TGTGCCAGCAGCTTACTAGCGGGAGTGGGATTATCGGAGACCCAGTACTTC
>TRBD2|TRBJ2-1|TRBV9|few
CASSVDLSGGAGNEQFF
TGTGCCAGCAGCGTCGACCTCAGCGGGGGTGCTGGTAATGAGCAGTTCTTC
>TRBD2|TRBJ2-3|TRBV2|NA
CASSVGLESIPDTQYF
TGTGCCAGCAGTGTAGGACTAGAGAGTATCCCAGATACGCAGTATTTT